This T cell receptor beta chain was identified during a study of blood T cell repertoires in COVID-19. Study background: Both acute and convalescent COVID-19 samples were obtained from the United States, Italy and Spain. T cells, B-cell-depleted T cells, or PBMCs provided the cDNA or gDNA that served as material.

This CDR3 is built from 12 residues. Germline lookup yields CDR1 DFQATT and CDR2 SNEGSKA (reference sequence). Between the trimmed V and J ends, which lost 3 bases and 8 bases, there was a span of 10 bases. The authors' processing: Amplification of reference gene primers provided the estimated nucleated cell counts. This table comes from immunoSEQ multiplex PCR, and its TCRdb copy is limited to in-frame clones, with some not included. That table gives V, J and clone size, and the DNA gave D and trimming. The profile shows 100,000 to 150,000 clones, 88% of them singletons. The clonotype comes from a man between 65 and 85 years old with active COVID-19. This chain joins TRBV20-1 and TRBJ1-4; D is unresolved. The sequenced material came from peripheral blood. The CDR3 nucleotides are TGCAGTGCTAGTTTAATAGAGGAAAAACTGTTTTTT. This encodes CSASLIEEKLFF.